This TCR beta chain was profiled in a study of shared clonotypes between healthy human individuals. Notes on the study in general: Limited genetic and exposure-history diversity came from having few donors.

The method was immunoSEQ multiplex PCR; TCRdb's version includes in-frame clones alone and lacks a portion of them. Seen here are more than 400,000 clones, about 78% observed once, and the top ten hold approximately 12%. The CDR3 contains 15 residues. Looked up from germline, CDR1 is MNHEY and CDR2 is SMNVEV (reference sequence). V was pared by 2 bases and J by 7 bases, with 8 bases of the junction left unmatched. This clone was detected only once. Its antigen is undetermined. This TCR was sampled from a woman aged 40 to 55 in good health. Some clones in this sample may be carry-over from other donors' samples. This rearrangement joins TRBV27 to TRBJ1-2, with 9 bases identical to TRBD1. Sequencing was done on a sample of PBMCs. In nucleotides, the CDR3 is TGTGCCAGCAGTTTAGAATGGACAGGGGAGGGTGGCTACACCTTC. Its protein is CASSLEWTGEGGYTF.